This T cell receptor (beta chain) was recorded in a study of chemoradiotherapy in HPV16-positive cancers. Study details: Functional T-cell assays on two HPV16-positive patients' cells defined candidate HPV-specific clones and common TCR motifs. General study results and limits: HPV-specific T cells were functionally defined from only a couple of HPV16-positive patients. Candidate HPV-specific clones and E7-related TCR motifs grew in tumor during treatment.

Notes on this clone: Its antigen is not known.

Germline assignment: CDR1 SGHRS and CDR2 YFSETQ. The CDR3 runs 13 residues. V was trimmed by 4 bases and J by 8 bases, leaving 12 bases between them. Repeated repertoire sampling spanned the course of chemoradiotherapy. Repertoires were generated with immunoSEQ multiplex PCR, while TCRdb's copy carries only in-frame clones and drops some. The sample contains 20,000 or so clones, around 90% of which appear only once. The receptor was derived from a human donor with HPV-associated anogenital cancer. The sequencing used blood, collected from a patient who underwent chemoradiotherapy. This chain links TRBV5-1 with TRBJ1-4; D remains ambiguous. DNA of the CDR3: TGCGCCAGCAGCCCCGACCTGGGCGAAAAACTGTTTTTT. Translating gives CASSPDLGEKLFF.